This T cell receptor (beta chain) was obtained from a study of shared clonotypes between healthy human individuals. The length of the CDR3 is 14 residues. CDR1 and CDR2 (germline): SGHVS, FNYEAQ. Deletions cut 2 bases from V and 9 bases from J, with 14 bases between. Sequencing was performed with immunoSEQ multiplex PCR; in TCRdb, only in-frame clones are kept and a portion is missing. The repertoire has about 2.1 million clones, approximately 92% of them found once; the top ten carry about 1.6%. Naive CD8 cells comprised CD45RO-negative, CCR7-positively selected cells, excluding terminally differentiated effector memory CD45RA+ cells.

The chain joins TRBV7-6 to TRBJ2-1; D remains ambiguous. The sequenced sample consisted of naive CD8+ T cells from PBMCs. This receptor was taken from a man aged 18 to 30 in good health. Some clones in this sample may be carry-over from other donors' samples. CDR3 region: CASSLFPRLGEQFF. The CDR3 region has the DNA TGTGCCAGCAGCTTATTTCCCCGGCTCGGTGAGCAGTTCTTC.